This TCR beta chain was obtained from a study of blood T cell repertoires in COVID-19. Assay used: immunoSEQ multiplex PCR; TCRdb lists only in-frame clones, some missing. The repertoire holds around 65,000 clones, with roughly 80% as singletons. V was clipped by 2 bases and J by 4 bases; unmatched bases: 7. CDR1 MNHNS and CDR2 SASEGT come from the germline V gene. The CDR3 has 15 residues. Sample: peripheral blood. The sequence came from a man in his sixties with acute or convalescent COVID-19. The rearrangement uses TRBV6-1 and TRBJ2-7, with 8 bases identical to TRBD2. The CDR3 spells CASSERRSGGYEQYF. CDR3 nucleotide sequence: TGTGCCAGCAGTGAACGTAGAAGCGGGGGTTACGAGCAGTACTTC.